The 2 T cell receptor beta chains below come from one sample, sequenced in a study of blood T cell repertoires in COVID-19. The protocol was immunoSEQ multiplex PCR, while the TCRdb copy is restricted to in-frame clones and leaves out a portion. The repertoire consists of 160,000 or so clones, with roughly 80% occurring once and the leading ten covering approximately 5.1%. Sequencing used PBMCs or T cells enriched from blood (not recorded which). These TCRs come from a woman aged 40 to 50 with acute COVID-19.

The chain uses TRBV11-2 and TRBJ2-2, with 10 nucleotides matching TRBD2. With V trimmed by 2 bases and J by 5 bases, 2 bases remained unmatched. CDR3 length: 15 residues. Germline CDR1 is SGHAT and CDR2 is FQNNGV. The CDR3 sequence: CASSLRTSGTGELFF. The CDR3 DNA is TGTGCCAGCAGCTTAAGGACTAGCGGTACCGGGGAGCTGTTTTTT.

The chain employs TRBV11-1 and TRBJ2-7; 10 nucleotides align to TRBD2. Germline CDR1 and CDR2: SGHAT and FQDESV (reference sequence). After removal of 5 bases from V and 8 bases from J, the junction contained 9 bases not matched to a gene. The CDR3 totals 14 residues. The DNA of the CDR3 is TGTGCCAGCAGCCAAGGACTAGCGGTTACGAAGCAGTACGTC. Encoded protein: CASSQGLAVTKQYV.